The entry that follows covers one T cell receptor (beta chain) sequence. Its antigen is unidentified. The V gene lost 0 bases and the J gene lost 3 bases, with 9 bases spanning the gap. The CDR3 has 14 residues. Germline CDR1 is ENHRY and CDR2 is SYGVKD. This sample is part of a study of T cells in Graves' hyperthyroidism and ophthalmopathy. Whole-study results and caveats: Blood also carried most thyroid clonotypes expanded above 0.001. The model made its ophthalmopathy prediction, and onset followed a median approximately 6.5 months later.

Under 3 months was the duration of disease in ophthalmopathy patients, who also had a Clinical Activity Score of at least 3 and a NOSPECS grade of at least 4. Using RNA transcripts as the source, TCR beta CDR3 regions were amplified. The primer set for the first-round RT-PCR of the TCR CDR3 was HTBI. One entry per CDR3 protein, called by TCRdb with MiXCR from the multiplex PCR reads. Of hundreds of thousands of distinct CDR3 sequences listed, roughly 14% are singletons. The sequencing input was blood. The chain employs TRBV10-3 and TRBJ2-7; D possibly matches TRBD1 or TRBD2 (5 bases each). This sequence was found in a man aged 18-30 years with Graves' ophthalmopathy. This CDR3 is CAISESQGVYEQYF. CDR3 coding DNA: TGTGCCATCAGTGAGTCTCAGGGAGTCTACGAGCAGTACTTC.